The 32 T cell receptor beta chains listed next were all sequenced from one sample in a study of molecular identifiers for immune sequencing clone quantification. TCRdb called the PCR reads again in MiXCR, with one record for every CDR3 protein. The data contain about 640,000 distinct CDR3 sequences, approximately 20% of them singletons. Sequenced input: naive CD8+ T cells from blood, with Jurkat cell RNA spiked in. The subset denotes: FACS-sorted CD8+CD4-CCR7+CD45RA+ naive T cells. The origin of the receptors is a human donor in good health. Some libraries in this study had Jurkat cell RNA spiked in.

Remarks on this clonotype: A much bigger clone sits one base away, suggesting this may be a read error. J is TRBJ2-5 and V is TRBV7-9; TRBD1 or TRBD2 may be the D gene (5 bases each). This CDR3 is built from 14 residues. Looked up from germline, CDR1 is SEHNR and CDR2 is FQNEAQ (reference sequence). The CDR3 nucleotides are TGTGCCAGCGGCTTAGATCAGGGAGTAGAGACCCAGTACTTC. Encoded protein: CASGLDQGVETQYF.

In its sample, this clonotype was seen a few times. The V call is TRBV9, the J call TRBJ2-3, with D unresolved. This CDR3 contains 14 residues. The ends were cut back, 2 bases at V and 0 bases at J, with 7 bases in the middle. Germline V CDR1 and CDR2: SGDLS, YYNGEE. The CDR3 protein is CASSVRASTDTQYF. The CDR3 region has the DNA TGTGCCAGCAGCGTCCGAGCTAGCACAGATACGCAGTATTTT.

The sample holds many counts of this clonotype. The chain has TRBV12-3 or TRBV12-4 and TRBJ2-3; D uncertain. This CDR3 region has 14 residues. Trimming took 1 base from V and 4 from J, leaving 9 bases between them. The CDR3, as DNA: TGTGCCAGCAGTTTAGAGCAGGAATCAGATACGCAGTATTTT. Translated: CASSLEQESDTQYF.

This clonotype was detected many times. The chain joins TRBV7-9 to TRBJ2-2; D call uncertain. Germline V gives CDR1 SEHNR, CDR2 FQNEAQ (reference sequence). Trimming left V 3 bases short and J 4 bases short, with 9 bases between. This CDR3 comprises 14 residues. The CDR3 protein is CASSFGWGTGELFF. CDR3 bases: TGTGCCAGCAGCTTCGGATGGGGCACCGGGGAGCTGTTTTTT.

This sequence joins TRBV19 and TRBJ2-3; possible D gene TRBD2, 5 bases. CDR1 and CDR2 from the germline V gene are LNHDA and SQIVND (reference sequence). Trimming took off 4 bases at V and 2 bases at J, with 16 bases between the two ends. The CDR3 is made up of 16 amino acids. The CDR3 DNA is TGTGCCAGTAGTAGGACTGAAAAGCGGTACACAGATACGCAGTATTTT. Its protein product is CASSRTEKRYTDTQYF. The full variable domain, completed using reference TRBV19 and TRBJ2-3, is DGGITQSPKYLFRKEGQNVTLSCEQNLNHDAMYWYRQDPGQGLRLIYYSQIVNDFQKGDIAEGYSVSREKKESFPLTVTSAQKNPTAFYLCASSRTEKRYTDTQYFGPGTRLTVL.

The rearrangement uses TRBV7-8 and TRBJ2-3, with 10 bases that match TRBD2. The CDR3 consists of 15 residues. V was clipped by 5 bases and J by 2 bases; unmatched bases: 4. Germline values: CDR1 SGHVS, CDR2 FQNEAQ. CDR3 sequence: CASSGSGGDTDTQYF. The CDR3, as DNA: TGTGCCAGCAGCGGCAGCGGGGGGGACACAGATACGCAGTATTTT.

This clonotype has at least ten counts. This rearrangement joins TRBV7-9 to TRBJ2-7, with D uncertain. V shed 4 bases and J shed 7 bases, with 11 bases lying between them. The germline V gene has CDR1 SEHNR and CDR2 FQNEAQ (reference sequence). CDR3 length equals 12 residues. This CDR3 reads CASSSRFDEQYF. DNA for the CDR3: TGTGCCAGCAGCTCCCGCTTTGATGAGCAGTACTTC.

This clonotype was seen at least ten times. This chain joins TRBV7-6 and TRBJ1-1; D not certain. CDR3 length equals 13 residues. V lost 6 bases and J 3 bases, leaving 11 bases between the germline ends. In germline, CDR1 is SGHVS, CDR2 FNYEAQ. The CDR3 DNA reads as TGTGCCAGCAGTTCCGAGTTATACACTGAAGCTTTCTTT. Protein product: CASSSELYTEAFF.

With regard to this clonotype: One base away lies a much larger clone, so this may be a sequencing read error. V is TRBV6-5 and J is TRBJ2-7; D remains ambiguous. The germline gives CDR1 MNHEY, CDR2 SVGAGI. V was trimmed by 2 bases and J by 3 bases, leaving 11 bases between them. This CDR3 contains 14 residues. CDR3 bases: TGTGCCAGCAGTTACGCCGGCCGGTACTACGAGCAGTACTTC. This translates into CASSYAGRYYEQYF.

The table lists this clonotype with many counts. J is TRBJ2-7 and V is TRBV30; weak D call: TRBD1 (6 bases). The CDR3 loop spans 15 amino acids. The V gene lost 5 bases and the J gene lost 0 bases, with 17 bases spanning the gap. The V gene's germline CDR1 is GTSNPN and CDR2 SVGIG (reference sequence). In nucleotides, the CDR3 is TGTGCCTGGGACCACGGGGTCAGGGGCTCCTACGAGCAGTACTTC. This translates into CAWDHGVRGSYEQYF.

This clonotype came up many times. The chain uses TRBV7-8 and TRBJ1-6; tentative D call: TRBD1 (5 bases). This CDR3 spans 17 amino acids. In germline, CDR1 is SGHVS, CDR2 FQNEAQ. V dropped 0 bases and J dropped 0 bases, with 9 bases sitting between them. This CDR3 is CASSLAGESSYNSPLHF. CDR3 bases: TGTGCCAGCAGCTTAGCGGGGGAGAGCTCCTATAATTCACCCCTCCACTTT. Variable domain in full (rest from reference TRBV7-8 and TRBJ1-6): GAGVSQSPRYKVAKRGQDVALRCDPISGHVSLFWYQQALGQGPEFLTYFQNEAQLDKSGLPSDRFFAERPEGSVSTLKIQRTQQEDSAVYLCASSLAGESSYNSPLHFGNGTRLTVT.

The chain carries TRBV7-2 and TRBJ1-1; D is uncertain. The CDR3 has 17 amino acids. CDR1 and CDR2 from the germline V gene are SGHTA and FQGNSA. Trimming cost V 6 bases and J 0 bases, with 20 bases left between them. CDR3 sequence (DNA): TGTGCCAGCAGGATTAGTTCCGTTGTGGGCATGAACACTGAAGCTTTCTTT. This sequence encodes CASRISSVVGMNTEAFF.

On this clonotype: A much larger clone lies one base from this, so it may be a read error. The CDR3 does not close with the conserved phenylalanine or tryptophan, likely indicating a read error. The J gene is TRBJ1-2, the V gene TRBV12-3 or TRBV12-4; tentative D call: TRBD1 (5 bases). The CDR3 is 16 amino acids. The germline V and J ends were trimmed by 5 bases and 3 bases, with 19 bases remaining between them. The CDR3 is CASSHIGAGLDYGYTL. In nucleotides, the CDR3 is TGTGCCAGCAGTCATATCGGGGCAGGGCTTGACTATGGCTACACCCTC.

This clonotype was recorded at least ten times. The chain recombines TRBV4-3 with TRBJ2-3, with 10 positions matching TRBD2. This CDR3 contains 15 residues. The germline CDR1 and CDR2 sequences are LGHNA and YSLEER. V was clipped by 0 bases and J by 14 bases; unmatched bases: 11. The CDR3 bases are TGCGCCAGCAGCCAAGAGAGACTAGCGGGTCAGATTCGGTATTTT. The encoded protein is CASSQERLAGQIRYF.

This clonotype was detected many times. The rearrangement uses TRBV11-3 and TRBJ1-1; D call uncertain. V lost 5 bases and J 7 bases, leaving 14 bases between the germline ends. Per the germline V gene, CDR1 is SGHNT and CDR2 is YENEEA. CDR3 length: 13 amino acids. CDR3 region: CASSKGRTSEAFF. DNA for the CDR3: TGTGCCAGCAGCAAAGGACGGACGAGTGAAGCTTTCTTT.

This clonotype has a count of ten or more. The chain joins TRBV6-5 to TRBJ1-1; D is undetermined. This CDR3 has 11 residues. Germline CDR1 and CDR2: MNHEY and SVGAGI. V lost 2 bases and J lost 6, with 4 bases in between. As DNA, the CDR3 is TGTGCCAGCAGTTACGGGGCTGAAGCTTTCTTT. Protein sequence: CASSYGAEAFF.

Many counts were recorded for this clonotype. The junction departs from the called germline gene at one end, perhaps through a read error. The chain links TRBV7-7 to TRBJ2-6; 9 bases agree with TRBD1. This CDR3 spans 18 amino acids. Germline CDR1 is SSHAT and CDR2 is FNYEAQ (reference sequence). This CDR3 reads CASSAGTGLPSGANVLTF. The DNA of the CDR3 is TGTGCTAGCAGTGCCGGGACAGGGCTGCCATCTGGGGCCAACGTCCTGACTTTC. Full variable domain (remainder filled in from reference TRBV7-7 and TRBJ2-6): GAGVSQSPRYKVTKRGQDVTLRCDPISSHATLYWYQQALGQGPEFLTYFNYEAQPDKSGLPSDRFSAERPEGSISTLTIQRTEQRDSAMYRCASSAGTGLPSGANVLTFGAGSRLTVL.

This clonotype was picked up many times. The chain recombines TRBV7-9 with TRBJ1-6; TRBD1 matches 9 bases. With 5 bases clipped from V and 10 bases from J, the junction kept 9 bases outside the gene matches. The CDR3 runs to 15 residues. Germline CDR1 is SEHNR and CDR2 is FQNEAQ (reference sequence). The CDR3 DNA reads TGTGCCAGCAGCCCACCGGGACAGGGAGACTCACCCCTCCACTTT. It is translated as CASSPPGQGDSPLHF.

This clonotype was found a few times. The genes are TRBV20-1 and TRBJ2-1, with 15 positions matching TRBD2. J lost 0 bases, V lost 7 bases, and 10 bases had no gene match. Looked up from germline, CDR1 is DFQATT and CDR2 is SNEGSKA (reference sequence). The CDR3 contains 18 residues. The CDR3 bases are TGCAGTGTAGGGCCCGGGACTAGCGGGGGGATCTCCTACAATGAGCAGTTCTTC. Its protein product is CSVGPGTSGGISYNEQFF.

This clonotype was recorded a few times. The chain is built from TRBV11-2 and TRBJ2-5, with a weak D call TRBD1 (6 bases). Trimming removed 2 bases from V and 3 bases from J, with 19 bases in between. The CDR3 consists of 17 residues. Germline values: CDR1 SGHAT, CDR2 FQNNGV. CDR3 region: CASSLLSVVAGEETQYF. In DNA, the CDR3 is TGTGCCAGCAGCTTATTGTCCGTGGTGGCAGGGGAAGAGACCCAGTACTTC.

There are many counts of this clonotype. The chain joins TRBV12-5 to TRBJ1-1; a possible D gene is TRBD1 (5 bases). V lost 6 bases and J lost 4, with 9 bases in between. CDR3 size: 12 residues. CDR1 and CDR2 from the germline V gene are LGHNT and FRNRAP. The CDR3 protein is CASGWGGTEAFF. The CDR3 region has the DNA TGTGCTAGTGGGTGGGGGGGCACTGAAGCTTTCTTT.

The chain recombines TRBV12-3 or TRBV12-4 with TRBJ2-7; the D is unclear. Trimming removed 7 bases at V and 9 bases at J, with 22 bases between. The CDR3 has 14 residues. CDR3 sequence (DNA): TGTGCCAGCACCGCAAGTCCTCGGCTGGACGGGCAGTACTTC. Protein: CASTASPRLDGQYF.

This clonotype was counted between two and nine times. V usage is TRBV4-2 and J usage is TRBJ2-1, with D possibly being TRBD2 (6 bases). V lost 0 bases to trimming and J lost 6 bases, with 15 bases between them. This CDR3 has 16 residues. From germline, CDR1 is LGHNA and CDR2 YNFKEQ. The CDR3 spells CASSQEGQLAFNEQFF. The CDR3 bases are TGTGCCAGCAGCCAAGAGGGTCAACTAGCTTTCAATGAGCAGTTCTTC.

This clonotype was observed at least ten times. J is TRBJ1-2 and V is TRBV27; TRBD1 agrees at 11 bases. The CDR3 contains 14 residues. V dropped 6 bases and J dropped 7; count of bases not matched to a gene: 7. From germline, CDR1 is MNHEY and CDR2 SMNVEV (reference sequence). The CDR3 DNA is TGTGCCAGCAGATCGGACAGGGGGCAGAGTGGCTACACCTTC. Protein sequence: CASRSDRGQSGYTF.

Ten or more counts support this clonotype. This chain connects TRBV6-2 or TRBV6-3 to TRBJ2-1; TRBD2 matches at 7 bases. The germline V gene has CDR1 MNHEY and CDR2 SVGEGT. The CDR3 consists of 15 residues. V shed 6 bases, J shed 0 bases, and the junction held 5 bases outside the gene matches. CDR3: CASRFSGSSYNEQFF. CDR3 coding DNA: TGTGCCAGCAGATTTAGCGGGTCCTCCTACAATGAGCAGTTCTTC.

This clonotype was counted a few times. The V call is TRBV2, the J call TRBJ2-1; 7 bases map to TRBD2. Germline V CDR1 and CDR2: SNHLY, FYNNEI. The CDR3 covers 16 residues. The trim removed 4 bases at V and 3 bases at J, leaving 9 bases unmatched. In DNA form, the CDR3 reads TGTGCCAGCAGTGCGGGAGTGGGGGGGGACTACAATGAGCAGTTCTTC. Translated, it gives CASSAGVGGDYNEQFF. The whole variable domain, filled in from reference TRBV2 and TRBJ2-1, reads EPEVTQTPSHQVTQMGQEVILRCVPISNHLYFYWYRQILGQKVEFLVSFYNNEISEKSEIFDDQFSVERPDGSNFTLKIRSTKLEDSAMYFCASSAGVGGDYNEQFFGPGTRLTVL.

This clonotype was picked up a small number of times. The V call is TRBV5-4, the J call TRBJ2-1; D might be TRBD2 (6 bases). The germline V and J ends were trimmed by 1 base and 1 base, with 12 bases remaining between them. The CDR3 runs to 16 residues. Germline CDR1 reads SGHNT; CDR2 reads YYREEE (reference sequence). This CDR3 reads CASSLPTGESYNEQFF. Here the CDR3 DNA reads TGTGCCAGCAGCTTGCCGACGGGGGAGTCCTACAATGAGCAGTTCTTC.

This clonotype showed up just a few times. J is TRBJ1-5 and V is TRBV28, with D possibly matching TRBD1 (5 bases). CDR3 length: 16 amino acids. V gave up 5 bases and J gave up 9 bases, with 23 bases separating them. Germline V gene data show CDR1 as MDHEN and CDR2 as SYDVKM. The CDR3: CASSLPNGTDLWPQHF. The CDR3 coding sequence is TGTGCCAGCAGTCTACCTAACGGGACTGACCTTTGGCCCCAGCATTTT.

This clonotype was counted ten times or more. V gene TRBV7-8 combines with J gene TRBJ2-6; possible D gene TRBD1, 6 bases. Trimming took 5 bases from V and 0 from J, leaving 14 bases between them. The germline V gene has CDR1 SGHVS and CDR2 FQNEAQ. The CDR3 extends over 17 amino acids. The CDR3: CASSTYGQSSGANVLTF. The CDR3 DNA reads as TGTGCCAGCAGCACTTACGGACAGAGCTCTGGGGCCAACGTCCTGACTTTC.

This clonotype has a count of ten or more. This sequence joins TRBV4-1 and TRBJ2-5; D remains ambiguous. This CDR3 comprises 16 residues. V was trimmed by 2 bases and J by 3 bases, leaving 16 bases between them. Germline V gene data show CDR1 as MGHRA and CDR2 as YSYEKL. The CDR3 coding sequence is TGCGCCAGCAGCCAAAGGACCGAAAGTCCCAAAGAGACCCAGTACTTC. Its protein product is CASSQRTESPKETQYF.

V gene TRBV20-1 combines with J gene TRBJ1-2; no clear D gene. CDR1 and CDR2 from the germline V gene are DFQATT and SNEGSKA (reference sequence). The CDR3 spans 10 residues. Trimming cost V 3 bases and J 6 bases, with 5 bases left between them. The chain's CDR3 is CSASPHGYTF. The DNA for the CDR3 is TGCAGTGCTAGTCCTCATGGCTACACCTTC.

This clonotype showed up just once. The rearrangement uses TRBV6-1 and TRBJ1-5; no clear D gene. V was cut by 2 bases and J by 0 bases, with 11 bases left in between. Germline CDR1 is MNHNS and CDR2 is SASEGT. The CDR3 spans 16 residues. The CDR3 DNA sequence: TGTGCCAGCAGTGAATTTGGGGAGCTTAGCAATCAGCCCCAGCATTTT. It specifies CASSEFGELSNQPQHF.